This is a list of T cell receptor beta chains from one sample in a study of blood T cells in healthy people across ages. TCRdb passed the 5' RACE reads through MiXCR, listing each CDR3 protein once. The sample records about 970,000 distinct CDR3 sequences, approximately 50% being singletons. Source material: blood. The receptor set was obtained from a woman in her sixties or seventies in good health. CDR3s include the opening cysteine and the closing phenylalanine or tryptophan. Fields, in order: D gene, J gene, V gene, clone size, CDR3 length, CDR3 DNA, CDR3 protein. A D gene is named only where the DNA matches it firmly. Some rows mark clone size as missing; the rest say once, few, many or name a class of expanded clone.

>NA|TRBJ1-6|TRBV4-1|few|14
TGCGCCAGCAGCCAACCCGGCCGACGATCACCCCTCCACTTT
CASSQPGRRSPLHF
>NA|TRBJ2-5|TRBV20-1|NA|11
TGCAGGGCGTGGGCCTCAGAGACCCAGTACTTC
CRAWASETQYF
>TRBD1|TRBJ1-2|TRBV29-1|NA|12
TGCAGCGCGGACAGGGCGGACTATGGCTACACCTTC
CSADRADYGYTF
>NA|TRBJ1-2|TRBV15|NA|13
TGTGCCACCAGCAGAGAGTCTAGCTATGGCTACACCTTC
CATSRESSYGYTF
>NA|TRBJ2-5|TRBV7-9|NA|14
TGTGCCAGCAGCTCGGCGGTCACCGGGGAGACCCAGTACTTC
CASSSAVTGETQYF
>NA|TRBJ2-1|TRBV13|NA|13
TGTGCCAGCAGCCCATCCATTCGGGTTGAGCAGTTCTTC
CASSPSIRVEQFF
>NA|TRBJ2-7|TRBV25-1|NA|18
TGTGCCAGCAGTGAAAGCGTCCGGGGGGCGAATCCTAGCTACGAGCAGTACTTC
CASSESVRGANPSYEQYF
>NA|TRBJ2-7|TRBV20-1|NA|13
TGCAGTGCTAGAGAACGGGGAGGCTACGAGCAGTACTTC
CSARERGGYEQYF
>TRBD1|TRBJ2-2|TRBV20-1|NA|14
TGCAGTGCTACCCGACAGGGGAGCACCGGGGAGCTGTTTTTT
CSATRQGSTGELFF
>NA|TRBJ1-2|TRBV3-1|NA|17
TGTGCCAGCAGCCCTACTTATTCCGGGTCCTCCAGCCAAGGCTACACCTTC
CASSPTYSGSSSQGYTF
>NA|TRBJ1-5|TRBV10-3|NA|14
TGTGCCATCAGTGATACGGACAGAAATCAGCCCCAGCATTTT
CAISDTDRNQPQHF
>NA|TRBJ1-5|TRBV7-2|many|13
TGTGCCAGCAGTGGTTGGGGCAATCAGCCCCAGCATTTT
CASSGWGNQPQHF
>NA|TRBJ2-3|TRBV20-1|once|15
TGCAGTGCCCCAGCGGTGAGGGACGGCACAGATACGCAGTATTTT
CSAPAVRDGTDTQYF
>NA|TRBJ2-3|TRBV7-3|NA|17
TGTGCCAGCAGTCCCTTCTCGCCAGGGGACGGCACAGATACGCAGTATTTT
CASSPFSPGDGTDTQYF
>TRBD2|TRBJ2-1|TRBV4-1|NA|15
TGCGCCAGCAGCCGCTCCGGACTAGCTTCCAATGAGCAGTTCTTC
CASSRSGLASNEQFF
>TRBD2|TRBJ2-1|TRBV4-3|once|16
TGCGCCAGCAGCCCAGGCAAGAGCGGGAGTATCCATGAGCAGTTCTTC
CASSPGKSGSIHEQFF
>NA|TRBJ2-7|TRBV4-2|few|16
TGTGCCAGCAGCCAAGAGCGGGGGCTTCCCTCCTACGAGCAGTACTTC
CASSQERGLPSYEQYF
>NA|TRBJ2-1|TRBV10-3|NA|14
TGTGCCATCAAGCAACCCGGGGGACATAGTGAGCAGTTCTTC
CAIKQPGGHSEQFF
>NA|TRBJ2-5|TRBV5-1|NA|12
TGCGCCAGCAGTTATGATACGGAGACCCAGTACTTC
CASSYDTETQYF
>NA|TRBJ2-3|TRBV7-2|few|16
TGTGCCAGCAGCTTAGTGGCGAGCTCAACCGGAGATACGCAGTATTTT
CASSLVASSTGDTQYF
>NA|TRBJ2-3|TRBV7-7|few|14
TGTGCCAGCAGCTCGACTCCGGGGGTTGTTACGCAGTATTTT
CASSSTPGVVTQYF
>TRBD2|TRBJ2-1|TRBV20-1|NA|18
TGCAGTGCTAGAGATTTTTACGTTAGCGGGAACCTCTACAATGAGCAGTTCTTC
CSARDFYVSGNLYNEQFF
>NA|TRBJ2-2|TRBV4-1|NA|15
TGCGCCAGCAGCCAAGGAGGGGCAGGGACCGGGGAGCTGTTTTTT
CASSQGGAGTGELFF
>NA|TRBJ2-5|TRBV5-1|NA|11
TGCGCCAGCAGGGTTAGTAACAAGCAGTACTTC
CASRVSNKQYF
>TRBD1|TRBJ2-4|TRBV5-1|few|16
TGCGCCAGCAGCAACCGGGACAGGGTGGGAGAGGACATTCAGTACTTC
CASSNRDRVGEDIQYF
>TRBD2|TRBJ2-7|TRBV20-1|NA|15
TGCAGTGCTGCAACTGCTAGCGGGGCATCCTACGAGCAGTACTTC
CSAATASGASYEQYF
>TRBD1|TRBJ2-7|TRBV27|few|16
TGTGCCGCCCATCGGGACAGGGAAGAGGCCGTCTACGAGCAGTACTTC
CAAHRDREEAVYEQYF
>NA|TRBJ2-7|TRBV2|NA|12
TGTGCCAGCGAGGAGCAGGGCCACGAGCAGTACTTC
CASEEQGHEQYF
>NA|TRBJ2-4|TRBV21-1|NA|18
TGTGCCAGCAGCAAAGTTGGCGTTCAGGGGGTGGCCAAAAACATTCAGTACTTC
CASSKVGVQGVAKNIQYF